This T cell receptor (beta chain) was recovered during a study of blood T cell repertoires in COVID-19. Study context: COVID-19 samples, acute and convalescent, were from the United States, Italy and Spain. The analysed material was cDNA or gDNA that came from T cells, B-cell-depleted T cells, or PBMCs.

Generated by immunoSEQ multiplex PCR, the TCRdb table keeps only in-frame clones and is missing some. The sample records around 240,000 clones, approximately 90% being singletons. Within the 2 weeks before study entry, each person in the exposed group met a COVID-19 case. Germline V CDR1 and CDR2: SQVTM, ANQGSEA. V lost 6 bases, J lost 1 base, and 2 bases stayed unmatched. The CDR3 is 15 amino acids. The TCR originated in a man between 50 and 59 years old who had been exposed to COVID-19. This chain joins TRBV29-1 and TRBJ2-2, with 13 bases fitting TRBD2. What was sequenced was PBMCs or T cells enriched from blood (not recorded which). The CDR3 nucleotides read TGCAGCGTAGGACTAGCGGGGGAGAACACCGGGGAGCTGTTTTTT. Translating gives CSVGLAGENTGELFF.